Listed below are T cell receptor beta chains from one sample, sequenced in a study of shared clonotypes between healthy human individuals. The protocol was immunoSEQ multiplex PCR, while the TCRdb copy is restricted to in-frame clones and leaves out a portion. The table has 2 million to 3 million clones, roughly 93% seen once. The material sequenced was naive CD4+ T cells from PBMCs. The receptors stem from a man between 18 and 29 years old in good health. Some clones in this sample may be carry-over from other donors' samples. The CDR3 runs from the conserved cysteine through the conserved F or W. A D gene is named only where the DNA matches it firmly. The size field is filled for only some rows; it gives once, few, many or a size class.

clone_size j_call v_call d_call cdr3_length cdr3_nt cdr3_aa
- TRBJ1-3 TRBV6-6 - 15 TGTGCCAGCAGTTACTCGTTTTCCGCGGGAAACACCATATATTTT CASSYSFSAGNTIYF
- TRBJ2-3 TRBV5-4 - 16 TGTGCCAGCAGCTTGGTGGGGGCGGGAGCGGCAGATACGCAGTATTTT CASSLVGAGAADTQYF
- TRBJ2-2 TRBV14 - 15 TGTGCCAGCAGCCCCTGGACCGCACAGGCCGGGGAGCTGTTTTTT CASSPWTAQAGELFF
- TRBJ2-3 TRBV5-1 - 15 TGCGCCAGCAGCTTGGTAGAGACAGGCACAGATACGCAGTATTTT CASSLVETGTDTQYF
- TRBJ1-1 TRBV5-6 - 14 TGTGCCAGCAGTTTTACATTAGGGGGTTCTGTAGCTTTCTTT CASSFTLGGSVAFF
- TRBJ2-3 TRBV7-3 - 14 TGTGCCAGCAGCTTAAATCCCAGCACAGATACGCAGTATTTT CASSLNPSTDTQYF
- TRBJ1-4 TRBV5-3 TRBD1 16 TGTGCCAGAAGCTTGGTGGGGACAGGGCAGGGTGAAAAACTGTTTTTT CARSLVGTGQGEKLFF
- TRBJ2-7 TRBV9 TRBD2 13 TGTGCCAGCAGCGTGCTAGCGGGAGGGGAGCAGTACTTC CASSVLAGGEQYF
- TRBJ2-1 TRBV11-2 TRBD2 16 TGTGCCAGCAGCTCCCGCTTAGCGGGAGTTTTGAGTGAGCAGTTCTTC CASSSRLAGVLSEQFF
- TRBJ2-7 TRBV29-1 - 14 TGCAGCGCTCTGGACAGAACTGACTCCTACGAGCAGTACTTC CSALDRTDSYEQYF
- TRBJ2-7 TRBV30 TRBD2 14 TGTGCCTGGAGTGAACCGGGACTAGTCTACGAGCAGTACTTC CAWSEPGLVYEQYF
- TRBJ2-7 TRBV11-3 - 14 TGTGCCAGCAGCTTAGAGCACCAGGCCGGCGAGCAGTACTTC CASSLEHQAGEQYF
- TRBJ2-7 TRBV29-1 - 13 TGCAGCGTTGCATTACTAACTGCCCACGAGCAGTACTTC CSVALLTAHEQYF
- TRBJ1-2 TRBV12-5 - 14 TGTGCTAGTGGCGCCTCCGGCGGGCCAGGGGGCTACACCTTC CASGASGGPGGYTF
- TRBJ2-7 TRBV7-3 - 16 TGTGCCAGCAGGAAGGGGTCTATACCTCCGCCCTACGAGCAGTACTTC CASRKGSIPPPYEQYF
once TRBJ1-2 TRBV19 - 13 TGTGCCAGTAACCTTCCCCAGGGGAATGGCTACACCTTC CASNLPQGNGYTF
once TRBJ2-1 TRBV5-4 - 14 TGTGCCAGCAGCTCGGCCGGCCTAAGCGATGAGCAGTTCTTC CASSSAGLSDEQFF
- TRBJ2-7 TRBV7-2 - 14 TGTGCCAGCAGCTTAGAACCGTTGAGGAACGAGCAGTACTTC CASSLEPLRNEQYF
- TRBJ2-7 TRBV7-9 - 14 TGTGCCAGCAGCGAGGATCGGACAGGGAGGGAACAGTACTTC CASSEDRTGREQYF
- TRBJ2-2 TRBV7-2 - 14 TGTGCCAGCAGCTTCCAGGGGAGGGCCGGGGAGCTGTTTTTT CASSFQGRAGELFF
- TRBJ2-7 TRBV5-1 - 16 TGCGCCAGCACCCCGGTGGGGGCAACCTGGCGGTACGAGCAGTACTTC CASTPVGATWRYEQYF
- TRBJ1-1 TRBV28 TRBD1 15 TGTGCCAGCAGTCCCCCAGGGGGTCGGAACACTGAAGCTTTCTTT CASSPPGGRNTEAFF
- TRBJ1-5 TRBV29-1 - 14 TGCAGCGTTGTACTCAGTGGGGGCAATCAGCCCCAGCATTTT CSVVLSGGNQPQHF
- TRBJ2-7 TRBV7-8 - 14 TGTGCCAGCAGCTTACTAGAGCCCTCCTACGAGCAGTACTTC CASSLLEPSYEQYF
- TRBJ2-7 TRBV28 TRBD1 13 TGTGCCAGCAGCCCGGGACAGAACTACGAGCAGTACTTC CASSPGQNYEQYF
once TRBJ2-7 TRBV28 TRBD1 15 TGTGCCAGCGCGAGCTACGGGACAGATTTTGTCGAGCAGTACTTC CASASYGTDFVEQYF
- TRBJ1-1 TRBV5-1 TRBD1 14 TGCGCCAGCAGCACGGGACAGGTGAACACTGAAGCTTTCTTT CASSTGQVNTEAFF
- TRBJ2-3 TRBV27 TRBD2 17 TGTGCCAGCAGTTTGGGGGCCTTAGCGGGAGTTTTAGATACGCAGTATTTT CASSLGALAGVLDTQYF
- TRBJ2-7 TRBV5-6 TRBD1 15 TGTGCCAGCAGCTCTGGGGACAGCCAAGGCTACGAGCAGTACTTC CASSSGDSQGYEQYF
- TRBJ2-7 TRBV6-1 - 13 TGTGCCAGCAGTGAATTATCGAACTACGAGCAGTACTTC CASSELSNYEQYF
- TRBJ1-2 TRBV4-3 TRBD1 16 TGCGCCAGCAGCCGCCCCGGACAGGCCGCCAACTATGGCTACACCTTC CASSRPGQAANYGYTF
- TRBJ1-1 TRBV5-1 TRBD1 13 TGCGCCAGCAGCCTACAACAGGGGACTGAAGCTTTCTTT CASSLQQGTEAFF
- TRBJ1-2 TRBV18 - 14 TGTGCCAGCTCACCAATCCCAGGGGAGTCGGGCTACACCTTC CASSPIPGESGYTF
- TRBJ2-1 TRBV7-3 - 14 TGTGCCAGCAGCTTGTCTCCGGCCTACAATGAGCAGTTCTTC CASSLSPAYNEQFF
- TRBJ1-2 TRBV5-1 - 14 TGCGCCAGCAGCTTGGTTTCGACCAGCTATGGCTACACCTTC CASSLVSTSYGYTF
- TRBJ2-7 TRBV28 - 14 TGTGCCAGCAGTTTAATTGGGCAGATCTACGAGCAGTACTTC CASSLIGQIYEQYF
- TRBJ1-4 TRBV4-1 - 14 TGCGCCAGCAGCCACGGACGGTCGGGAGAAAAACTGTTTTTT CASSHGRSGEKLFF
- TRBJ1-2 TRBV6-5 - 11 TGTGCCAGCTATTTCGAGGGGGACGCAACCTTC CASYFEGDATF
- TRBJ2-1 TRBV6-6 - 16 TGTGCCAGCAGTGCCCCCGTCGCTAGGTCTAATTGGGAGCAGTTCTTC CASSAPVARSNWEQFF
once TRBJ2-3 TRBV10-3 - 14 TGTGCCATCAGTGACCCGCGTAGAGGAGATACGCAGTATTTT CAISDPRRGDTQYF
- TRBJ1-4 TRBV7-9 - 14 TGTGCCAGCAGCGAAGGGACGACGGTTGAAAAACTGTTTTTT CASSEGTTVEKLFF
- TRBJ2-3 TRBV28 TRBD2 15 TGTGCCAGCAGTTTCCTAGCGGGATGGTCAGATACGCAGTATTTT CASSFLAGWSDTQYF
- TRBJ1-5 TRBV28 - 16 TGTGCCAGCAGTGACTTGGGTGGGGGAGAGGATCAGCCCCAGCATTTT CASSDLGGGEDQPQHF
- TRBJ1-1 TRBV11-3 TRBD1 17 TGTGCCAGCAGCCCTATATCCGGACAGGGAATGAACACTGAAGCTTTCTTT CASSPISGQGMNTEAFF
- TRBJ2-7 TRBV29-1 - 12 TGCAGCGCCCTACAGGGAGGCTACGAGCAGTACTTC CSALQGGYEQYF
- TRBJ2-7 TRBV7-9 TRBD2 18 TGTGCCAGCAGCTTAGGTATTAAATTCAGCGGGAGTAAATACGAGCAGTACTTC CASSLGIKFSGSKYEQYF
- TRBJ2-5 TRBV7-2 - 14 TGTGCCAGCAGCCCACGAGCCTACCAAGAGACCCAGTACTTC CASSPRAYQETQYF
- TRBJ2-7 TRBV10-3 - 13 TGTGCCATCAGTGAGGGCCAGGCGGCTGAGCAGTACTTC CAISEGQAAEQYF
- TRBJ2-1 TRBV7-2 - 16 TGTGCCAGCAGCTTAGTTATCGGTCTACGGGGCAATGAGCAGTTCTTC CASSLVIGLRGNEQFF
- TRBJ2-1 TRBV15 - 15 TGTGCCACCGGTCAGGTAGGCCTCTCCTACAATGAGCAGTTCTTC CATGQVGLSYNEQFF
- TRBJ1-1 TRBV15 - 13 TGTGCCACCAGCAGAGATTTGACCACTGAAGCTTTCTTT CATSRDLTTEAFF
once TRBJ2-3 TRBV10-3 TRBD2 16 TGTGCCATCAGTAACAGACTAGCCGGGGGACCAGATACGCAGTATTTT CAISNRLAGGPDTQYF
- TRBJ2-3 TRBV28 TRBD1 15 TGTGCCAGCAGTTTGGTGGGACAGGACACAGATACGCAGTATTTT CASSLVGQDTDTQYF
- TRBJ2-3 TRBV5-4 TRBD2 17 TGTGCCAGCAGCTTGGGACTAGCGGGAGGGAACACAGATACGCAGTATTTT CASSLGLAGGNTDTQYF
- TRBJ1-4 TRBV10-3 TRBD1 14 TGTGCCATCAGGAGGACAGGATCGAGCGAAAAACTGTTTTTT CAIRRTGSSEKLFF